This passage covers 17 T cell receptor beta chains from one sample sequenced in a study of T cells in women clearing cervical HPV infection. The data were produced by immunoSEQ multiplex PCR, yet TCRdb's version contains in-frame clones alone and is incomplete. Seen in this sample are around 33,000 clones; the ten most common clones hold around 19%. Sequencing input: blood buffy coat. All receptors come from a woman aged 18 to 75 with a cervical HPV16 infection that either progressed to CIN3+ or cleared (not recorded which).

A word on this clone: The CDR3 goes on 3 residues after the read ends, and that part is filled in from the germline J gene. The chain carries TRBV5-4 and TRBJ2-3; 8 bases are shared with TRBD1. Germline loops: CDR1 SGHNT, CDR2 YYREEE (reference sequence). The CDR3 consists of 13 residues. The V segment lost 5 bases and the J segment 7 bases; nucleotides outside the gene matches: 6. This CDR3 is CASRPQGANTQYF. The CDR3 DNA, read in part, is TGTGCCAGCAGACCCCAGGGGGCAAATACG.

Regarding this clone: Coverage ceases 3 residues before the CDR3 finishes, and the germline J gene fills in the end. The chain carries TRBV6-1 and TRBJ1-3; D possibly corresponds to TRBD1 (5 bases). This CDR3 spans 16 amino acids. CDR1 is MNHNS and CDR2 is SASEGT in the germline V gene. The V and J ends lost 2 bases and 8 bases respectively, with 19 bases between them. The CDR3 DNA, read in part, is TGTGCCAGCAGTGAACGAGCGGGGGTTAGTCCTGACACC. Its protein product is CASSERAGVSPDT. The CDR3 reads in full as CASSERAGVSPDTIYF.

Concerning this clone: Coverage ceases 3 residues before the CDR3 finishes, and the germline J gene fills in the end. This chain uses TRBV20-1 with TRBJ2-3, with 8 bases lining up with TRBD1. The V gene end was trimmed by 5 bases and the J gene end by 1 base; junction bases not matched to a gene: 2. The CDR3 totals 13 residues. Germline lookup yields CDR1 DFQATT and CDR2 SNEGSKA (reference sequence). The part of the CDR3 DNA that was read is TGCAGTGCTGAGGGACAGGGCACAGATACG. Translation: CSAEGQGTDT. The entire CDR3 protein is CSAEGQGTDTQYF.

As concerns this clone: The CDR3 is cut off 3 residues early in the read; its end comes from the germline J gene. This rearrangement joins TRBV5-1 to TRBJ2-3; D not resolved. The germline CDR1 and CDR2 sequences are SGHRS and YFSETQ. This CDR3 comprises 16 residues. Trimming removed 0 bases at V and 0 bases at J, with 11 bases between. CDR3: CASSLGQVLSTDTQYF. Partial CDR3 DNA: TGCGCCAGCAGCTTGGGGCAGGTGCTTAGCACAGATACG.

Notes on this clone: The CDR3 end is not reached by the read, which stops 3 residues before it; the germline J gene fills it in. The chain couples TRBV28 to TRBJ1-6; D ambiguous. Trimming took 6 bases from V and 12 from J, leaving 24 bases between them. In germline, CDR1 is MDHEN, CDR2 SYDVKM. This CDR3 has 16 amino acids. The CDR3 is CASRLPIGTGLLPLHF. The covered CDR3 bases are TGTGCCAGCAGACTACCTATCGGCACCGGCCTGCTACCC.

A word on this clone: The observed sequence ends 3 residues before the CDR3 terminus, with the missing tail filled in from the germline J gene. The genes are TRBV7-2 and TRBJ1-4; TRBD1 matches at 9 bases. The CDR3 totals 14 residues. Germline V gives CDR1 SGHTA, CDR2 FQGNSA. Losses at the gene ends were 5 bases for V and 8 bases for J; bases not matched to a gene: 6. The CDR3 sequence is CASSRRDRAEKLFF. Partial CDR3 DNA: TGTGCCAGCAGCCGACGGGACAGGGCAGAAAAA.

Notes on this clone: The junction departs from the called germline gene at one end, perhaps through a read error. CDR3 DNA (partial): TGTGCTAGCAGCTTACAGATAGCGGAGACC. Translated, it gives CASSLQIAET. In full, the CDR3 reads CASSLQIAETQYF. This chain links TRBV7-7 with TRBJ2-5; maybe TRBD2 (5 bases). Read coverage stops 3 residues before the CDR3 terminus; the germline J gene supplies the remainder. This CDR3 has 13 amino acids. CDR1 SSHAT and CDR2 FNYEAQ come from the germline V gene (reference sequence). Supplemented by reference TRBV7-7 and TRBJ2-5, the full variable domain reads GAGVSQSPRYKVTKRGQDVTLRCDPISSHATLYWYQQALGQGPEFLTYFNYEAQPDKSGLPSDRFSAERPEGSISTLTIQRTEQRDSAMYRCASSLQIAETQYFGPGTRLLVL.

Of note for this clone: The read falls 3 residues short of the CDR3 end, and the missing part is taken from the germline J gene. The chain uses TRBV11-3 and TRBJ2-2, with D uncertain. This CDR3 has 14 amino acids. The germline V gene encodes CDR1 SGHNT and CDR2 YENEEA. Partial CDR3 DNA: TGTGCCAGCAGCTTAGGCGGAAGTAATGAAAAG. Translation: CASSLGGSNEK. The whole CDR3 sequence reads CASSLGGSNEKLFF.

Comment on this clone: Read sequence stops 3 residues before the CDR3 end, and the germline J gene provides the missing end. This chain uses TRBV18 with TRBJ2-2; unclear D gene. V gave up 3 bases and J gave up 1 base, with 9 bases separating them. This CDR3 has 15 residues. Germline lookup yields CDR1 KGHSH and CDR2 LQKENI. This CDR3 reads CASSPAFQNTGELFF. The part of the CDR3 DNA that was read is TGTGCCAGCTCACCCGCGTTCCAGAACACCGGGGAG.

In regard to this clone: The CDR3 extends 3 residues past the end of the read, so its final part is completed from the germline J gene. The chain uses TRBV5-4 and TRBJ2-3; 12 bases are a match to TRBD2. Germline V CDR1 and CDR2: SGHNT, YYREEE (reference sequence). V lost 3 bases to trimming and J lost 2 bases; unmatched junction nucleotides: 4. This CDR3 is built from 16 residues. The CDR3 reads CASSSTSGGTTDTQYF. Partial CDR3 DNA: TGTGCCAGCAGCTCGACTAGCGGGGGTACCACAGATACG.

The DNA read from the CDR3 is TGTGCCAGCAGCTCTACGGACAGGGTCTATGGC. This codes for CASSSTDRVYG. The full CDR3 sequence reads CASSSTDRVYGYTF. This rearrangement joins TRBV5-6 to TRBJ1-2; TRBD1 matches 8 bases. The read falls 3 residues short of the CDR3 end, and the missing part is taken from the germline J gene. In germline, CDR1 is SGHDT, CDR2 YYEEEE. The CDR3 length is 14 residues. With 3 bases clipped from V and 4 bases from J, the junction kept 5 bases outside the gene matches.

Turning to this clone: The read ends 3 residues before the CDR3 terminus; that terminus is restored from the germline J gene. The chain has TRBV19 and TRBJ2-3; the D gene is possibly TRBD2 (7 bases). The CDR3 covers 15 residues. With 6 bases removed from V and 2 bases from J, the gap between germline ends came to 15 bases. CDR1 LNHDA and CDR2 SQIVND come from the germline V gene (reference sequence). CDR3 bases read: TGTGCCAGTAGGGAAGGGGGGACTACCACAGATACG. Its protein is CASREGGTTTDT. The whole CDR3 protein is CASREGGTTTDTQYF. The full variable domain, rest sourced from reference TRBV19 and TRBJ2-3, is DGGITQSPKYLFRKEGQNVTLSCEQNLNHDAMYWYRQDPGQGLRLIYYSQIVNDFQKGDIAEGYSVSREKKESFPLTVTSAQKNPTAFYLCASREGGTTTDTQYFGPGTRLTVL.

CDR3 sequence reads: CASSLHGAYEQYF. The CDR3 bases that were read are TGTGCCAGCAGCTTACATGGGGCTTACGAG. The gene calls are TRBV13 and TRBJ2-7; D perhaps matches TRBD1 (5 bases). The read comes to an end 3 residues before the CDR3 does, leaving the germline J gene to fill in the end. CDR1 PRHDT and CDR2 FYEKMQ come from the germline V gene (reference sequence). Trimming shortened V by 2 bases and J by 4 bases, and 9 bases separated the two germline ends. This CDR3 has 13 residues.

To note about this clone: The read ends 3 residues shy of where the CDR3 ends; the end is completed using the germline J gene. This chain links TRBV7-9 with TRBJ2-7; 8 bases agree with TRBD1. Germline V gene data show CDR1 as SEHNR and CDR2 as FQNEAQ (reference sequence). The V and J ends lost 4 bases and 5 bases, in that order; junction bases with no gene match: 10. There are 15 residues in the CDR3. CDR3 DNA (partial): TGTGCCAGCAGCTCCTACAGGGGGTTTAGGGACGAG. Encoded protein: CASSSYRGFRDE. The CDR3 reads in full as CASSSYRGFRDEQYF.

Details on this clone: Distinct nucleotide sequences in the sample also encode this CDR3. The sequenced CDR3 bases are TGTGCCAGCTCCCCCCCCCTTGTTAGCGGGGGAGCGAAGACC. Translation: CASSPPLVSGGAKT. The whole CDR3 is CASSPPLVSGGAKTQYF. This sequence joins TRBV18 and TRBJ2-5; 9 bases are shared with TRBD2. The read stops 3 residues short of the end of the CDR3; the missing end is completed from the germline J gene. Per the germline V gene, CDR1 is KGHSH and CDR2 is LQKENI. The CDR3 extends over 17 amino acids. Unmatched junction bases numbered 17, after V lost 6 bases and J lost 6 bases.

In the case of this clone: With the read ending 3 residues before the CDR3 end, the germline J gene is used to fill in that end. The gene calls are TRBV30 and TRBJ2-3; D is unresolved. The ends were cut back, 0 bases at V and 1 base at J, with 8 bases in the middle. This CDR3 contains 14 residues. Per the germline V gene, CDR1 is GTSNPN and CDR2 is SVGIG (reference sequence). CDR3 DNA, as far as it was read: TGTGCCTGGAGTGTAATTGCAGGCACAGATACG. The encoded protein is CAWSVIAGTDT. The entire CDR3 sequence reads CAWSVIAGTDTQYF.

Comments on this clone: The missing CDR3 end, 3 residues past where the read stops, is filled in from the germline J gene. This sequence joins TRBV5-1 and TRBJ2-1, with 12 nucleotides matching TRBD2. CDR3 length: 17 amino acids. With V trimmed by 1 base and J by 6 bases, 8 bases remained unmatched. Germline loops: CDR1 SGHRS, CDR2 YFSETQ. The chain's CDR3 is CASSLLASGGAGNEQFF. CDR3 DNA (partial): TGCGCCAGCAGCTTGCTGGCTAGCGGGGGGGCGGGCAATGAG.